This record covers a single TCR beta chain. This clonotype was observed a handful of times. The antigen it binds to is not known. The sample holds no much larger clone one base away, and base qualities are not on file. This sample is drawn from a study of read filtering for tumor transcriptome and immune sequencing (dated by TCRdb to about 2020). At the level of the whole study: The cohort was composed of 16 to 20 male and some 15 female patients, with a mean age of approximately 66 years and an age range of about 40 to 90. After DNase treatment, whole-transcriptome libraries were prepared with the TruSeq RNA Access Library Prep Kit. TCR repertoires obtained by targeted immune repertoire sequencing and by bulk whole-transcriptome sequencing performed on the same bone marrow samples were compared. By revised international staging, eight or nine patients were R-ISS I, approximately 15 were R-ISS II and more than five were R-ISS III. TCR-region mapped reads per sample ranged from about 4.05 to 11 million with IR-seq versus only about 75 to 1273 with RNA-seq. As a main aim, a read-filtering strategy for immune repertoire data was addressed, with the specific question being whether clonotypes supported by a single read should be removed.

Results and caveats for the whole study, not just this receptor: In IR-seq, single-read clonotypes were about 81.9% of clonotypes but 3% to 4% of total reads; in RNA-seq they were roughly 72% of clonotypes and 35% to 45% of reads. Removing single-read clonotypes increased the correlation between IR-seq and RNA-seq shared clonotype proportions. Rather than purified T cells, the sorted CD138-negative fraction was a mixed bone marrow immune population. Compared with RNA-seq, IR-seq captured clonotypes at much greater depth and more reliably, and a smaller IR-seq throughput was enough to identify most of the shared clonotypes.

Every patient had bone marrow sampled at the time of active disease. Ficoll-Hypaque density gradient centrifugation was used to isolate the bone marrow mononuclear cells. Myeloma plasma cells were removed and CD138-negative cells were obtained by negative selection following labeling with CD138 magnetic microbeads on a MACS separator. Purity of the isolated cells was checked by flow cytometry on an Attune NxT using CD138 antibodies. Total RNA was extracted with TRIzol reagent and quantified with a NanoDrop spectrophotometer. Paired RNA-seq and IR-seq were performed on the CD138-negative bone marrow sample of each patient. After removal of 3 bases from V and 4 bases from J, the junction retains 5 bases not matched to a gene. Taken from the germline V gene, the CDR1 and CDR2 loops are KGHSH and LQKENI. From the cysteine through the phenylalanine, the CDR3 covers 16 amino acids. Kept here is only the CDR3 DNA, which spans 48 bases and is read in frame from base 1.

The Immunoverse kit was used to build TCR libraries from roughly 0.4 ug RNA, with molecular barcoded adaptors covering alpha/delta and beta/gamma chains. TCR library preparation was performed with the same RNA that was used for transcriptome sequencing. TCR libraries were sequenced on an Illumina HiSeq 4000 with 2 x 150 cycles. The published analysis was carried out like this. TCR reads were aligned to human V, D, J and C references and assembled into CDR3 clonotypes with MiXCR, including quality filtering and error correction. The tcR package in R was used for analysis of clonotype counts and gene usage diversity. Raw mapping reads were checked after the RNA-seq reads had been mapped by STAR aligner version 2.5.3a onto the human GRCh37 genome. IR-seq fastq files were randomly downsampled with Seqtk 1.3 to test the effect of sequencing depth on detected clonotypes. Through fastp at Q25 and MiXCR, TCRdb rebuilt clones from the public reads, retaining in-frame beta chains. Rows merge per CDR3 protein into single entries with the most common DNA and genes. TCRdb's processing, not the authors', yielded these V and J calls. Within this sample are approximately 59,000 distinct CDR3 sequences, with 9% to 15% of them counted one time only. The biggest ten clones account for 16% of the sample.

This receptor was identified in a donor aged 40 or older with multiple myeloma. Material: a population of CD138-negative cells sorted from bone marrow. The cell subset or site label, read with the paper, signifies: bone marrow mononuclear cells depleted of CD138+ plasma/myeloma cells by negative magnetic selection. The sequence joins TRBV18 to TRBJ2-5; the central 13 bases match TRBD2. DNA sequence: TGTGCCAGCTCACCCCGGACTAGCGGGGGCCGAGAGACCCAGTACTTC. It codes for CASSPRTSGGRETQYF.